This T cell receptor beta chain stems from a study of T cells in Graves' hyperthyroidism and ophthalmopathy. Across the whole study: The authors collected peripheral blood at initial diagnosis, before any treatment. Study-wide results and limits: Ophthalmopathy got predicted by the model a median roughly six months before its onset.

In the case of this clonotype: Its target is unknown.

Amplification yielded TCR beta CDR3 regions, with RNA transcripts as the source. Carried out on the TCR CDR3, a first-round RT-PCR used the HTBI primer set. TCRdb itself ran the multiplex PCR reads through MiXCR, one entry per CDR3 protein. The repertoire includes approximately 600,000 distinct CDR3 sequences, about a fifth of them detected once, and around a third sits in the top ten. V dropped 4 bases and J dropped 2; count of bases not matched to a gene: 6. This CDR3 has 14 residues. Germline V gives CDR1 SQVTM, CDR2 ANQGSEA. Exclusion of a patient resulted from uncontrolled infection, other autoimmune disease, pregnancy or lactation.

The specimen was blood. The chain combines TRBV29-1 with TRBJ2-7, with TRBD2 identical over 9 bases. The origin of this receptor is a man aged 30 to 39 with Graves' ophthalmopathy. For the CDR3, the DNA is TGCAGCGTTGGTTTGCGGGAGGGAACCTACGAGCAGTACTTC. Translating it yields CSVGLREGTYEQYF.